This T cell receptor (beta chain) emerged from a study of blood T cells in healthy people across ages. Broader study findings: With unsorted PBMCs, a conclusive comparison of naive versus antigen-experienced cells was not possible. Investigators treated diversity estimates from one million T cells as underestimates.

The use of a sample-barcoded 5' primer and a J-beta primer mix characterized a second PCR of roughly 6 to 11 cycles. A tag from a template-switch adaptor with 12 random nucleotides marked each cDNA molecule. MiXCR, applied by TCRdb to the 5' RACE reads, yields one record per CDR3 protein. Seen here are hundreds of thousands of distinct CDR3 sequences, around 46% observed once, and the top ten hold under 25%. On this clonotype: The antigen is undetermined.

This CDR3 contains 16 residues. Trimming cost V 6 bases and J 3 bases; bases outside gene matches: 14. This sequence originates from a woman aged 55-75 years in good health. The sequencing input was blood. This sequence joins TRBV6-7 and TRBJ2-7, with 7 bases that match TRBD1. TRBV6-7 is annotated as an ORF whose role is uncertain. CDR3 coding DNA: TGTGCCAGCAGAACCGTCCGGGACAGAGGGTACTACGAGCAGTACTTC. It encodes CASRTVRDRGYYEQYF.